Listed below are T cell receptor beta chains from one sample, sequenced in a study of Graves' ophthalmopathy and Graves' hyperthyroidism. MiXCR, applied by TCRdb to the multiplex PCR reads, yields one record per CDR3 protein. The sample yields approximately 150,000 distinct CDR3 sequences, approximately 40% seen once. Sequencing input: peripheral blood. These receptors came from a man between 25 and 39 years old with Graves' ophthalmopathy. Both conserved end residues are part of each CDR3. Fields, in order: J gene, clone size, CDR3 length, D gene, V gene, CDR3 DNA, CDR3 protein. D genes are given only for firm matches. The size of a clone is reported for some rows only, either as once, few or many, or as a class for expanded clones.

TRBJ2-7	many	14	.	TRBV24-1	TGTGCCACCAGTGATATGGACAGACCCTACGAGCAGTACTTC	CATSDMDRPYEQYF
TRBJ2-7	many	16	.	TRBV28	TGTGCCAGCAGTCTACCCCTTTCAGGACGGGGGTACGAGCAGTACTTC	CASSLPLSGRGYEQYF
TRBJ2-2	.	13	.	TRBV30	TGTGCCTGGAGTTGGGACGGCACCGGGGAGCTGTTTTTT	CAWSWDGTGELFF
TRBJ1-5	many	13	.	TRBV7-3	TGTGCCAGCAGCTTATTCACTGGTCAGCCCCAGCATTTT	CASSLFTGQPQHF
TRBJ2-5	.	15	.	TRBV12-5	TGTGCTAGTGGGCGGCCTGCCCTGTACCAAGAGACCCAGTACTTC	CASGRPALYQETQYF
TRBJ1-2	.	15	TRBD1	TRBV6-1	TGTGCCAGCACCCTCTCCGGGACAGGGCAAGGAGGCTACACCTTC	CASTLSGTGQGGYTF
TRBJ1-1	.	16	.	TRBV11-2	TGTGCCAGCAGTTTATTCTACAGCAGTTCGAAGGCTGAAGCTTTCTTT	CASSLFYSSSKAEAFF
TRBJ2-6	.	16	.	TRBV12-3/TRBV12-4	TGTGCCAGCAGTGTCCCCCGGACCTCTGGGGCCAACGTCCTGACTTTC	CASSVPRTSGANVLTF
TRBJ2-7	many	11	.	TRBV7-2	TGTGCCAGCAGTACGGTGGAAGAGCAGTACTTC	CASSTVEEQYF
TRBJ1-1	few	15	.	TRBV27	TGTGCCAGCTGCCCGAGCCCACCCGGAAACACTGAAGCTTTCTTT	CASCPSPPGNTEAFF
TRBJ1-5	many	15	.	TRBV30	TGTGCCTGGAGCTTAGGGGCGTATAGCAATCAGCCCCAGCATTTT	CAWSLGAYSNQPQHF
TRBJ1-5	many	15	.	TRBV12-3/TRBV12-4	TGTGCCAGCAGTTTGTTAGGGGGAAGCAATCAGCCCCAGCATTTT	CASSLLGGSNQPQHF
TRBJ1-1	many	14	.	TRBV5-1	TGCGCCAGCAGCTTGGATACAGGGTACACTGAAGCTTTCTTT	CASSLDTGYTEAFF
TRBJ1-1	.	16	TRBD1	TRBV6-2/TRBV6-3	TGTGCCAGCACATCCCCATGGGGACAGGCGAACACTGAAGCTTTCTTT	CASTSPWGQANTEAFF
TRBJ2-5	.	14	.	TRBV7-2	TGTGCCAGCAGTTCAGGAGGGTCTTGGGAGACCCAGTACTTC	CASSSGGSWETQYF
TRBJ1-2	many	14	TRBD1	TRBV7-2	TGTGCCAGCAGCTCGGGACAGGGTAGGGGTGGCTACACCTTC	CASSSGQGRGGYTF
TRBJ1-1	.	15	.	TRBV4-2	TGTGCCAGCAGCGAAACCGGGACGGTCAGGGGTGAAGCTTTCTTT	CASSETGTVRGEAFF
TRBJ1-5	many	13	.	TRBV24-1	TGTGCCTCCCCTGGACAGTTCAATCAGCCCCAGCATTTT	CASPGQFNQPQHF
TRBJ1-1	many	13	.	TRBV30	TGTGCCATTAGACAGACACGGAACACTGAAGCTTTCTTT	CAIRQTRNTEAFF
TRBJ1-6	once	12	.	TRBV2	TGTGCCAGCAGTGATAATCCGGCACCCCTCCACTTT	CASSDNPAPLHF
TRBJ2-2	many	12	.	TRBV6-2/TRBV6-3	TGTGCCAGCAGTTACCCCGCCGGGGAGCTGTTTTTT	CASSYPAGELFF
TRBJ1-2	.	18	.	TRBV14	TGTGCCAGCAGCCAAGACGGCACGGGTTTAAGGGTCCATTGGGGCTACACCTTC	CASSQDGTGLRVHWGYTF
TRBJ2-5	many	14	.	TRBV7-2	TGTGCCAGCAGCTTGAACAGGGCCGGAGAGACCCAGTACTTC	CASSLNRAGETQYF
TRBJ2-5	many	17	TRBD2	TRBV28	TGTGCCAGCAGTTTAAGGCTAGCGGGAGCATTAGCCGAGACCCAGTACTTC	CASSLRLAGALAETQYF
TRBJ1-2	.	15	TRBD1	TRBV12-3/TRBV12-4	TGTGCCAGCAGCTCCGGGACAGGTTGGCCCCGCGGCTACACCTTC	CASSSGTGWPRGYTF
TRBJ1-1	.	13	.	TRBV7-2	TGTGCCAGCAGCGCCCCCGGGAACACTGAAGCTTTCTTT	CASSAPGNTEAFF
TRBJ2-5	few	14	.	TRBV12-3/TRBV12-4	TGTGCCAGCAGCTCCCAGGCCTTCCAAGAGACCCAGTACTTC	CASSSQAFQETQYF
TRBJ1-1	.	14	.	TRBV12-3/TRBV12-4	TGTGCCAGCAGAAGTCAAGAGCCAAGCCCTGAAGCTTTCTTT	CASRSQEPSPEAFF
TRBJ2-7	.	14	TRBD1	TRBV24-1	TGTGCCACCAGTGGGAGACAGGGAGACTACGAGCAGTACTTC	CATSGRQGDYEQYF
TRBJ2-2	.	14	TRBD2	TRBV28	TGTGCCAGCGGCGGGGGGACGAACACCGGGGAGCTGTTTTTC	CASGGGTNTGELFF
TRBJ2-7	many	13	.	TRBV20-1	TGCAGTGCTAGAGAGCCGGGAATCTACGAGCAGTACTTC	CSAREPGIYEQYF
TRBJ1-5	.	15	.	TRBV6-1	TGTGCCAGCAGCGGAGGTGGGGGTAGCAATCAGCCCCAGCATTTT	CASSGGGGSNQPQHF
TRBJ1-1	.	13	.	TRBV15	TGTGCCACCAGCAGAGCAGGGAGGACTGAAGCTTTCTTT	CATSRAGRTEAFF
TRBJ2-7	.	13	.	TRBV6-5	TGTGCCAGCAGTTACCCACCGATCTCCGAGCAGTACTTC	CASSYPPISEQYF
TRBJ2-7	.	15	TRBD2	TRBV6-5	TGTGCCAGCAGTTACTTTTCTAGCGGGGGGAACGAGCAGTACTTC	CASSYFSSGGNEQYF
TRBJ1-1	many	16	.	TRBV4-3	TGCGCCAGCAGCCAAGATCGGGGGGGACCGAACACTGAAGCTTTCTTT	CASSQDRGGPNTEAFF
TRBJ2-2	many	13	.	TRBV20-1	TGCAGTGCTAGAGCGGTGAACACCGGGGAGCTGTTTTTT	CSARAVNTGELFF
TRBJ1-1	many	14	.	TRBV28	TGTGCCAGCAACCCCCTGCCACAGAACACTGAAGCTTTCTTT	CASNPLPQNTEAFF
TRBJ1-2	.	16	.	TRBV27	TGTGCCAGCAGTTTAGGAGCAGTAGGGCCCGCTTATGGCTACACCTTC	CASSLGAVGPAYGYTF
TRBJ2-5	many	15	.	TRBV18	TGTGCCAGCTCACCCTACGTGTTGCCTCAAGAGACCCAGTACTTC	CASSPYVLPQETQYF
TRBJ1-6	.	16	.	TRBV6-5	TGTGCCAGCAGTTACTCACGAAGCTCCTATAATTCACCCCTCCACTTT	CASSYSRSSYNSPLHF
TRBJ2-5	.	12	TRBD1	TRBV20-1	TGCAGTGCTAAGACAGGGCCCGAGACCCAGTACTTC	CSAKTGPETQYF
TRBJ2-5	many	14	TRBD1	TRBV6-5	TGTGCCAGCAGTTACTCGACAGGGGGGGAGACCCAGTACTTC	CASSYSTGGETQYF
TRBJ2-7	many	18	TRBD2	TRBV12-3/TRBV12-4	TGTGCCAGCACACGGTCCGGGACTAGCGGGAGGGCAGGAGGGGAGCAGTACTTC	CASTRSGTSGRAGGEQYF
TRBJ2-7	many	12	TRBD2	TRBV10-3	TGTGCCACTGCTAGCGGGGGCTACGAGCAGTACTTC	CATASGGYEQYF
TRBJ2-7	many	13	TRBD2	TRBV5-6	TGTGCCAGCAGCCCGGGAGGTCTGGGAGAGCAGTACTTC	CASSPGGLGEQYF
TRBJ2-5	many	11	.	TRBV12-3/TRBV12-4	TGTGCCAGCAGTAAAGAAGAGACCCAGTACTTC	CASSKEETQYF